This entry concerns a single T cell receptor (beta chain). Its antigen is unidentified. The junction had 2 bases not matched to a gene; V was cut back by 3 bases and J by 1 base. CDR1 is LNHDA and CDR2 is SQIVND in the germline V gene (reference sequence). The CDR3 loop spans 16 amino acids. Amplified TCR beta CDR3 regions were obtained using RNA transcripts as template. First-round RT-PCR relied on HTBI primers, and a second-round multiplex PCR came next. MiXCR was run by TCRdb on the multiplex PCR reads, yielding one entry per CDR3 protein. The sample has 650,000 to 900,000 distinct CDR3 sequences, 40% seen once. This record belongs to a study of Graves' ophthalmopathy and Graves' hyperthyroidism. Study information: The collection of peripheral blood took place at initial diagnosis, before any treatment. Study conclusions and caveats: Clonotypes were expanded in thyroid at above 0.001 frequency, and most also appeared in blood.

Thyroid ultrasound, orbital computed tomography, TRAb, serum thyroxine and clinical symptoms formed the basis of diagnosis. PBMCs stemmed from 10 ml of fresh peripheral blood. The J gene is TRBJ2-2, the V gene TRBV19, with 10 bases matching TRBD1. Sequenced material: peripheral blood. The receptor was isolated from an adult man with Graves' ophthalmopathy. CDR3 sequence reads: CASSIDRGLNTGELFF. CDR3 nucleotides: TGTGCCAGTAGTATCGACAGGGGGCTGAACACCGGGGAGCTGTTTTTT. The whole variable domain, remainder taken from reference TRBV19 and TRBJ2-2, is DGGITQSPKYLFRKEGQNVTLSCEQNLNHDAMYWYRQDPGQGLRLIYYSQIVNDFQKGDIAEGYSVSREKKESFPLTVTSAQKNPTAFYLCASSIDRGLNTGELFFGEGSRLTVL.